This TCR beta chain stems from a study of blood T cell repertoires in COVID-19. This CDR3 is 14 amino acids long. Germline V gene data show CDR1 as SGHRS and CDR2 as YFSETQ. V shed 4 bases, J shed 7 bases, and the junction held 10 bases outside the gene matches. Per the authors' pipeline: Estimated nucleated cell counts came from reference gene primer amplification. TCRdb keeps only in-frame clones here, not all; method: immunoSEQ multiplex PCR. Clone size and V and J calls were adopted from that table, with D and trimming inferred from the DNA. This table holds 200,000 to 250,000 clones, roughly 86% found once.

The sample was peripheral blood. This receptor was taken from a woman in her forties with acute or convalescent COVID-19. The J gene is TRBJ1-2, the V gene TRBV5-1, with 7 bases identical to TRBD1. The CDR3 region is CASSGLTGKGGYTF. As DNA, the CDR3 is TGCGCCAGCAGCGGCCTGACAGGGAAAGGTGGCTACACCTTC.